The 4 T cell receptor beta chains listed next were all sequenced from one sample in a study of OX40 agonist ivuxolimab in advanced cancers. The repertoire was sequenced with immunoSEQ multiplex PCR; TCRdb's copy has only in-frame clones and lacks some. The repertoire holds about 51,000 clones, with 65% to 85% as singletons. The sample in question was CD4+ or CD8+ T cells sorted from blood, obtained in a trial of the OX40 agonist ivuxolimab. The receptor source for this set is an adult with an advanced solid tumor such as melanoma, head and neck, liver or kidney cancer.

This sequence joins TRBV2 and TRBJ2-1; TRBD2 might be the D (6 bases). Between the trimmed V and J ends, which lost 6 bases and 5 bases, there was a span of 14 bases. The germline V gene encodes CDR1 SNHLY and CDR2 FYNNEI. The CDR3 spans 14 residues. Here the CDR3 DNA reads TGTGCCAGCAGCCCGGGACTCCCAAACAATGAGCAGTTCTTC. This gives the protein CASSPGLPNNEQFF. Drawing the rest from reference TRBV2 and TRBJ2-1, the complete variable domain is EPEVTQTPSHQVTQMGQEVILRCVPISNHLYFYWYRQILGQKVEFLVSFYNNEISEKSEIFDDQFSVERPDGSNFTLKIRSTKLEDSAMYFCASSPGLPNNEQFFGPGTRLTVL.

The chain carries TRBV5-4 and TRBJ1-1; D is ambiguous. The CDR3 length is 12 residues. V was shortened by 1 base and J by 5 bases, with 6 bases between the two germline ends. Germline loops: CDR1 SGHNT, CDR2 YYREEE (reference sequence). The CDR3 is CASSLRSTEAFF. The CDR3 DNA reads TGTGCCAGCAGCTTGCGGTCAACTGAAGCTTTCTTT.

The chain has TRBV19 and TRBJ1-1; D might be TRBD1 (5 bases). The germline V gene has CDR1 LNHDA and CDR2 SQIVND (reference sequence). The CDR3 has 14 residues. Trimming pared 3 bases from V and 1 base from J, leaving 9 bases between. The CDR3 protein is CASSIVGPNTEAFF. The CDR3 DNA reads TGTGCCAGTAGTATTGTGGGGCCGAACACTGAAGCTTTCTTT.

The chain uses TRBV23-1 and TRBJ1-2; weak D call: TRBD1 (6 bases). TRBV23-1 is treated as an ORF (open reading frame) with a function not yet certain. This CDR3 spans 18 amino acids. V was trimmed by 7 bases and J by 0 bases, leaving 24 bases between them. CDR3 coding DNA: TGCGCCAGCAACCCAGCCCGGGACAAGCGGAGGGCTAACTATGGCTACACCTTC. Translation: CASNPARDKRRANYGYTF.